The rows below give T cell receptor beta chains drawn from one sample of a study of blood T cells in healthy people across ages. TCRdb reprocessed the 5' RACE reads with MiXCR, giving one entry per CDR3 protein. The table includes hundreds of thousands of distinct CDR3 sequences, around 45% detected once. Material for sequencing was blood. These receptors all come from a man in his 60s in good health. Each CDR3 is given with its conserved first and last residue. The D gene is left open where the match is weak. Only part of the rows carry a size: once, few, many, or a class if the clone is expanded.

j_call,d_call,v_call,clone_size,cdr3_nt,cdr3_aa
TRBJ2-1,TRBD2,TRBV5-1,few,TGCGCCAGCAGCCTACGCTCTAGCGGGGAAGGGCATGAGCAGTTCTTC,CASSLRSSGEGHEQFF
TRBJ2-2,.,TRBV7-2,.,TGTGCCAGCAGCTTAGCAATTTCCAGGGCGAACACCGGGGAGCTGTTTTTT,CASSLAISRANTGELFF
TRBJ2-5,.,TRBV28,.,TGTGCCAGCAGTTCCGGACGAGCGGACCCTATAGAGCAGTACTTC,CASSSGRADPIEQYF
TRBJ1-4,.,TRBV5-6,few,TGTGCCAGCAGCGGACCTGGCGGGCTGGCTAATGAAAAACTGTTTTTT,CASSGPGGLANEKLFF
TRBJ2-2,.,TRBV7-9,.,TGTGCCAGCAGCTTAGAGGAGCAGTTTTTT,CASSLEEQFF
TRBJ1-1,TRBD1,TRBV10-3,few,TGTGCCATCAGTGACAGACAGGGCCGGACTGAAGCTTTCTTT,CAISDRQGRTEAFF
TRBJ2-7,.,TRBV6-2/TRBV6-3,.,TGTGCCAGCAGTTACATGGGGACATACCCCTACGAGCAGTACTTC,CASSYMGTYPYEQYF
TRBJ2-5,TRBD2,TRBV7-3,.,TGTGCCAGCAGCTTGGGCAGGGAGGGGGAGACCCAGTACTTC,CASSLGREGETQYF
TRBJ2-7,.,TRBV6-5,few,TGTGCCAGCAGTTCGCCGGGACGGGGTTTTTACGAGCAGTACTTC,CASSSPGRGFYEQYF
TRBJ2-3,.,TRBV6-4,.,TGTGCCAGCAGTGACGGTTTCCCTCCGGATACGCAGTATTTT,CASSDGFPPDTQYF
TRBJ1-1,.,TRBV27,.,TGTGCCAGCTTCCCTCACTTGAGAAGCACTGAAGCTTTCTTT,CASFPHLRSTEAFF
TRBJ2-7,.,TRBV7-9,few,TGTGCCAGCAGCTCGAGGCAGGGGGGCGAGCAGTACTTC,CASSSRQGGEQYF
TRBJ2-7,TRBD1,TRBV20-1,few,TGCAGTGCTAAACAGGGGTACTCCTACGAGCAGTACTTC,CSAKQGYSYEQYF
TRBJ1-5,.,TRBV20-1,.,TGCAGTGCTAGGCGACTAGGGGACAATCAGCCCCAGCATTTT,CSARRLGDNQPQHF
TRBJ2-3,TRBD2,TRBV6-5,.,TGTGCCAGCAGTTACTACTCCGGGAGGACAGATACGCAGTATTTT,CASSYYSGRTDTQYF
TRBJ2-1,TRBD2,TRBV7-2,few,TGTGCCAGCAGGTCGACTAGCGGGGAATACAATGAGCAGTTCTTC,CASRSTSGEYNEQFF
TRBJ2-1,TRBD1,TRBV20-1,.,TGCACTCTGGACAGGGTGGATGAGCAGTTCTTC,CTLDRVDEQFF
TRBJ2-3,TRBD2,TRBV29-1,.,TGCAGCGTTCGTCTAGCGGGGCCCACAGATACGCAGTATTTT,CSVRLAGPTDTQYF
TRBJ2-2,TRBD2,TRBV6-6,.,TGTGCCAGCAGTCAAAAGCGGGGGGACACCGGGGAGCTGTTTTTT,CASSQKRGDTGELFF
TRBJ2-5,TRBD2,TRBV11-2,.,TGTGCCAGCAGCTTTGAAGCGGGGGGAAAAGAGACCCAGTACTTC,CASSFEAGGKETQYF
TRBJ1-4,TRBD1,TRBV6-1,.,TGTGCCAGCAGGGACCCCATACAGGGGGCTGGTGAAAAACTGTTTTTT,CASRDPIQGAGEKLFF
TRBJ2-5,TRBD2,TRBV27,few,TGTGCCAGCAGTTCTAGCGGGGGGGCCGAGGGGCGAGAGACCCAGTACTTC,CASSSSGGAEGRETQYF
TRBJ2-7,TRBD1,TRBV3-1,few,TGTGCCAGCAGCAAGACAGGGGAAAAGAGCTCCTACGAGCAGTACTTC,CASSKTGEKSSYEQYF
TRBJ1-2,TRBD1,TRBV29-1,few,TGCAGCGCCCCGGGACAGGGGGATGGCTACACCTTC,CSAPGQGDGYTF
TRBJ1-2,TRBD1,TRBV7-9,few,TGTGCCAGCTCATTCACAGGGGGTAGTAGTGGCTACACCTTC,CASSFTGGSSGYTF
TRBJ2-1,.,TRBV12-5,.,TGTGCTAGTGGCCCCCGCGGGACAGCTCGGAATGAGCAGTTCTTC,CASGPRGTARNEQFF
TRBJ2-3,.,TRBV2,few,TGTGCCAGCAGTGATTGGACAGCGAAAGTGGCAGATACGCAGTATTTT,CASSDWTAKVADTQYF
TRBJ1-6,.,TRBV7-2,.,TGTGCCAGCAGCTTTGAGGGTCCCTATAATTCACCCCTCCACTTT,CASSFEGPYNSPLHF
TRBJ2-1,TRBD2,TRBV7-9,few,TGTGCCAGCAGCACCCTGGTAGCGGGGGGGTATCACAATGAGCAGTTCTTC,CASSTLVAGGYHNEQFF
TRBJ2-3,.,TRBV29-1,many,TGCAGCGTTCTAGGGGCTACGCAGTATTTT,CSVLGATQYF
TRBJ2-5,TRBD2,TRBV12-3/TRBV12-4,.,TGTGCCAGCAGAACGACTAGCGGGGTGGAGACCCAGTACTTC,CASRTTSGVETQYF
TRBJ2-7,.,TRBV5-1,many,TGCGCCAGCAGCCCGACAGGTTCCTCCTACGAGCAGTACTTC,CASSPTGSSYEQYF